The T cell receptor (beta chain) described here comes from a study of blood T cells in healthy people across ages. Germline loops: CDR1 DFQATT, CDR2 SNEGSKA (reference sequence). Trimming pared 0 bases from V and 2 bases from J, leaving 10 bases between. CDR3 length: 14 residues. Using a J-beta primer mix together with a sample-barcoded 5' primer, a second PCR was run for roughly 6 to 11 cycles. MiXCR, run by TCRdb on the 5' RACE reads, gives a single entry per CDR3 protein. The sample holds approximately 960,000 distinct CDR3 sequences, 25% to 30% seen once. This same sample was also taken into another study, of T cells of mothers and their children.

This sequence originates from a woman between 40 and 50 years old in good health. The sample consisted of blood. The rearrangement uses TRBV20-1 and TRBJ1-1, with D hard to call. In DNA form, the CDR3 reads TGCAGTGCTAGAGATGTGACGGAAAACACTGAAGCTTTCTTT. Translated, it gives CSARDVTENTEAFF.